This TCR beta chain was recovered during a study of blood T cell repertoires in COVID-19. Looking at the study overall: Italy, Spain and the United States were the sources of the convalescent and acute COVID-19 samples. PBMCs, B-cell-depleted T cells, or T cells provided the cDNA or gDNA that made up the material.

Trimming at V came to 5 bases and at J to 1 base, leaving 8 bases not matched to a gene. CDR1 and CDR2 from the germline V gene are MNHEY and SMNVEV (reference sequence). The CDR3 loop spans 15 amino acids. In the source study's methods: Quantification of nucleated cells was approximated via reference gene primer amplification. Here immunoSEQ multiplex PCR was the method, and the copy in TCRdb shows in-frame clones only, minus some. The V and J calls and the clone size are those of that table, but D and trimming were determined from the DNA. Of 300,000 or so clones listed, roughly 87% were seen once; the top ten hold 1%.

The sample was peripheral blood. The rearrangement links TRBV27 to TRBJ2-7, with 7 positions matching TRBD2. The clonotype originates from a man aged 50 to 60 with active or convalescent COVID-19. As DNA, the CDR3 is TGTGCCAGCAGTGTGTGGGAGGGAGCATCCTACGAGCAGTACTTC. This encodes CASSVWEGASYEQYF.